This T cell receptor beta chain is drawn from a study of CD8 T cells in Susac syndrome. The T cells that were sequenced for TCR beta were CD8+ and CD4+ cells from blood. The control group consisted of healthy donors matched for age and sex. CD8+ and CD4+ T cells were negatively isolated; TEMRA cells were FACS-enriched. Germline assignment: CDR1 LGHNA and CDR2 YSLEER. Deletions cut 2 bases from V and 8 bases from J, with 7 bases between. This CDR3 is 12 amino acids long. Random-hexamer reverse transcription was applied to 0.5 to 1 ug RNA. Across 54 Vbeta and 13 Jbeta, immunoSEQ multiplex PCR amplified TCR beta CDR3. TCRdb recomputed calls from the immunoSEQ multiplex PCR reads with MiXCR, one row per CDR3 protein. The sample records approximately 100,000 distinct CDR3 sequences, 92% being singletons.

This clonotype originated in a human donor in good health. The rearrangement joins TRBV4-3 to TRBJ1-3; D not certain. What was sequenced was CD8+ T cells from PBMCs. CDR3 region: CASSQNPDTIYF. CDR3 in DNA: TGCGCCAGCAGCCAAAATCCGGACACCATATATTTT.